A selection of T cell receptor beta chains follows, all from one sample in a study of shared clonotypes between healthy human individuals. Libraries were prepared by immunoSEQ multiplex PCR; TCRdb keeps only in-frame clonotypes and omits some of them. The sample records about 1.4 million clones, roughly 97% being singletons. Sequencing was carried out using naive CD4+ T cells sorted from blood. The source is a man aged 30 to 39 in good health. Both conserved end residues are part of each CDR3. The order of the fields is clone size, D gene, V gene, J gene, CDR3 protein, CDR3 DNA. D genes are given only for firm matches. Clone sizes are given selectively: once, few, many, or a class where the clone is expanded.

size: .; D: TRBD2; V: TRBV10-2; J: TRBJ2-3; CDR3: CASSDSSGSTTDTQYF; DNA: TGCGCCAGCAGTGATTCCAGCGGGAGCACCACAGATACGCAGTATTTT
size: .; D: TRBD1; V: TRBV19; J: TRBJ1-2; CDR3: CASSYGQGYGYTF; DNA: TGTGCCAGTAGTTATGGACAGGGTTATGGCTACACCTTC
size: .; D: TRBD1; V: TRBV4-1; J: TRBJ1-3; CDR3: CASSQVGQGGNTIYF; DNA: TGCGCCAGCAGCCAAGTCGGACAGGGTGGAAACACCATATATTTT
size: .; D: .; V: TRBV4-1; J: TRBJ1-1; CDR3: CASSQARGWDTEAFF; DNA: TGCGCCAGCAGCCAAGCGAGGGGGTGGGACACTGAAGCTTTCTTT
size: .; D: .; V: TRBV18; J: TRBJ1-2; CDR3: CASSPSPRDYGYTF; DNA: TGTGCCAGCTCACCGTCCCCCAGGGACTATGGCTACACCTTC
size: .; D: .; V: TRBV7-2; J: TRBJ2-3; CDR3: CASSSGTPPDTQYF; DNA: TGTGCCAGCAGCTCCGGGACTCCCCCAGATACGCAGTATTTT
size: .; D: .; V: TRBV10-3; J: TRBJ2-1; CDR3: CAISGLGALNEQFF; DNA: TGTGCCATCAGTGGACTAGGGGCCCTCAATGAGCAGTTCTTC
size: .; D: .; V: TRBV6-6; J: TRBJ2-3; CDR3: CASRGSATDTQYF; DNA: TGTGCCAGCCGAGGCTCCGCCACAGATACGCAGTATTTT
size: .; D: .; V: TRBV6-1; J: TRBJ2-3; CDR3: CASTRADTQYF; DNA: TGTGCCAGCACAAGGGCAGATACGCAGTATTTT
size: once; D: TRBD2; V: TRBV9; J: TRBJ2-2; CDR3: CASSVASGHTGELFF; DNA: TGTGCCAGCAGCGTAGCTAGCGGGCACACCGGGGAGCTGTTTTTT
size: .; D: .; V: TRBV10-3; J: TRBJ1-1; CDR3: CAISGRARETEAFF; DNA: TGTGCCATCAGTGGGAGGGCGCGGGAGACTGAAGCTTTCTTT
size: .; D: .; V: TRBV19; J: TRBJ1-2; CDR3: CASSAQGSGYTF; DNA: TGTGCCAGTAGTGCACAGGGATCGGGCTACACCTTC
size: .; D: TRBD1; V: TRBV28; J: TRBJ1-5; CDR3: CASSLSTGSNQPQHF; DNA: TGTGCCAGCAGCCTTTCGACAGGGTCTAATCAGCCCCAGCATTTT
size: .; D: TRBD1; V: TRBV18; J: TRBJ2-7; CDR3: CASSLAETGVYEQYF; DNA: TGTGCCAGCTCTCTCGCCGAGACAGGGGTCTACGAGCAGTACTTC
size: once; D: .; V: TRBV7-2; J: TRBJ2-7; CDR3: CASSLAPGTGYEQYF; DNA: TGTGCCAGCAGCTTAGCTCCGGGCACTGGATACGAGCAGTACTTC
size: .; D: TRBD2; V: TRBV27; J: TRBJ2-7; CDR3: CASNPVGSGRVRGHEQYF; DNA: TGTGCCAGCAACCCGGTGGGTAGCGGGAGAGTAAGGGGTCACGAGCAGTACTTC
size: .; D: TRBD1; V: TRBV5-6; J: TRBJ1-5; CDR3: CASSLAGGGLSNQPQHF; DNA: TGTGCCAGCAGCCTCGCCGGAGGGGGCTTAAGCAATCAGCCCCAGCATTTT
size: .; D: .; V: TRBV5-4; J: TRBJ2-3; CDR3: CASSLATGRTDTQYF; DNA: TGTGCCAGCAGCTTGGCGACAGGACGCACAGATACGCAGTATTTT
size: .; D: TRBD1; V: TRBV19; J: TRBJ2-3; CDR3: CASSSAGTGVDTQYF; DNA: TGTGCCAGTAGTTCCGCCGGGACAGGGGTTGATACGCAGTATTTT
size: .; D: .; V: TRBV21-1; J: TRBJ1-5; CDR3: CASSDRDPYSNQPQHF; DNA: TGTGCCAGCAGCGACCGGGACCCTTATAGCAATCAGCCCCAGCATTTT
size: .; D: .; V: TRBV29-1; J: TRBJ1-1; CDR3: CSVVRGFTEAFF; DNA: TGCAGCGTGGTAAGGGGGTTTACTGAAGCTTTCTTT
size: .; D: .; V: TRBV11-1; J: TRBJ2-7; CDR3: CASSLEASDATYEQYF; DNA: TGTGCCAGCAGCTTAGAGGCGTCGGATGCTACCTACGAGCAGTACTTC
size: .; D: .; V: TRBV10-3; J: TRBJ1-4; CDR3: CAISDVRGRGKDEKLFF; DNA: TGTGCCATCAGTGATGTCCGCGGGCGGGGGAAGGACGAAAAACTGTTTTTT
size: .; D: .; V: TRBV11-3; J: TRBJ2-3; CDR3: CASSLGPGTDTQYF; DNA: TGTGCCAGCAGCCTGGGCCCAGGCACAGATACGCAGTATTTT
size: .; D: .; V: TRBV5-1; J: TRBJ1-1; CDR3: CASSSGKANTEAFF; DNA: TGCGCCAGCAGCTCCGGCAAAGCGAACACTGAAGCTTTCTTT
size: .; D: .; V: TRBV2; J: TRBJ2-7; CDR3: CASSESGLSYEQYF; DNA: TGTGCCAGCAGTGAATCGGGACTCTCCTACGAGCAGTACTTC
size: once; D: TRBD2; V: TRBV7-2; J: TRBJ2-7; CDR3: CASSARTSGRPPYEQYF; DNA: TGTGCCAGCAGCGCCAGGACTAGCGGGAGGCCCCCCTACGAGCAGTACTTC
size: .; D: .; V: TRBV29-1; J: TRBJ2-2; CDR3: CSVLPLDKPGELFF; DNA: TGCAGCGTTCTTCCCCTAGATAAGCCCGGGGAGCTGTTTTTT
size: once; D: TRBD2; V: TRBV30; J: TRBJ2-7; CDR3: CAWSVLAGTYEQYF; DNA: TGTGCCTGGAGTGTGCTAGCGGGGACTTACGAGCAGTACTTC
size: .; D: .; V: TRBV5-4; J: TRBJ2-7; CDR3: CASSLPPSYEQYF; DNA: TGTGCCAGCAGCTTGCCCCCATCCTACGAGCAGTACTTC
size: .; D: .; V: TRBV4-1; J: TRBJ2-4; CDR3: CASSPAGGGSKGRAKNIQYF; DNA: TGCGCCAGCAGCCCCGCAGGGGGGGGGTCAAAGGGCCGGGCCAAAAACATTCAGTACTTC
size: .; D: TRBD2; V: TRBV30; J: TRBJ2-7; CDR3: CAWSSLRLAGESAYEQYF; DNA: TGTGCCTGGAGTTCTCTCCGACTAGCGGGGGAAAGTGCCTACGAGCAGTACTTC
size: .; D: .; V: TRBV15; J: TRBJ2-7; CDR3: CATSRDPGGGYEQYF; DNA: TGTGCCACCAGCAGAGATCCGGGGGGCGGCTACGAGCAGTACTTC